This T cell receptor beta chain was observed in a study of early T cells in non-severe SARS-CoV-2 infection. The germline gives CDR1 SGDLS, CDR2 YYNGEE. V gave up 3 bases and J gave up 0 bases; unmatched junction bases: 9. CDR3 size: 17 residues. Molecules of cDNA were individually given unique molecular identifiers that were attached to them. TCRdb reprocessed the 5' RACE reads via MiXCR and lists one record per CDR3 protein. This table has tens of thousands of distinct CDR3 sequences, approximately 9% appearing once. Many counts were recorded for this clonotype. The gene calls are TRBV9 and TRBJ1-3; the match to TRBD1 covers 7 bases. The sequenced sample was whole blood, obtained at baseline. The sequence was obtained from an adult who was a healthcare worker with PCR-confirmed SARS-CoV-2 infection or an uninfected control (not recorded which). The CDR3 nucleotides are TGTGCCAGCAGCGCCGGGACAGCTACATCCTCTGGAAACACCATATATTTT. It specifies CASSAGTATSSGNTIYF. Using reference TRBV9 and TRBJ1-3 for the parts outside the CDR3, the full variable domain is DSGVTQTPKHLITATGQRVTLRCSPRSGDLSVYWYQQSLDQGLQFLIQYYNGEERAKGNILERFSAQQFPDLHSELNLSSLELGDSALYFCASSAGTATSSGNTIYFGEGSWLTVV.